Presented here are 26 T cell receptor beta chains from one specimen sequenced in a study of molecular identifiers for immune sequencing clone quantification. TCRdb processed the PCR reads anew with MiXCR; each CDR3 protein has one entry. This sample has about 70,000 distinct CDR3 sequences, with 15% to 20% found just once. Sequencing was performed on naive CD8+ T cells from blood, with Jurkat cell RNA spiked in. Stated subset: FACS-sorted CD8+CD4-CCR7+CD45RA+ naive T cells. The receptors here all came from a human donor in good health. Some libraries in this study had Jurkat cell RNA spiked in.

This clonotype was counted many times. CDR3 in amino acids: CASSFQGTSYEQYF. CDR3 coding DNA: TGTGCCAGCAGCTTTCAGGGAACTTCCTACGAGCAGTACTTC. The chain combines TRBV7-9 with TRBJ2-7, with D possibly being TRBD1 (5 bases). This CDR3 region has 14 residues. CDR1 is SEHNR, CDR2 FQNEAQ, per germline (reference sequence). Trimming shortened V by 3 bases and J by 1 base, and 10 bases separated the two germline ends.

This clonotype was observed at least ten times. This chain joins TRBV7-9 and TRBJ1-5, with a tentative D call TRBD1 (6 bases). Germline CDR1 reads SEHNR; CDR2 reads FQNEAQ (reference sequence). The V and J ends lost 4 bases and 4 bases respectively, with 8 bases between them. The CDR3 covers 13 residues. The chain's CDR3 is CASSSGQNQPQHF. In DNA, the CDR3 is TGTGCCAGCAGCTCCGGACAGAATCAGCCCCAGCATTTT.

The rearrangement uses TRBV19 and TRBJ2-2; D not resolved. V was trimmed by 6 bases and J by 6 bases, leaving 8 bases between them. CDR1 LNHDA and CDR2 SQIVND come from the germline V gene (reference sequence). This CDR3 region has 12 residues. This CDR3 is CASSPFPGELFF. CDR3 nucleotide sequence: TGTGCCAGTAGCCCGTTCCCCGGGGAGCTGTTTTTT.

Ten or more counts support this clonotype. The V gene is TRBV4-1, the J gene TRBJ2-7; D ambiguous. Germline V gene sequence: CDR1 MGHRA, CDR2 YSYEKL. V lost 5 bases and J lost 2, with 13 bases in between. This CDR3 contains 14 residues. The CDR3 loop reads CASSFRHGAYEQYF. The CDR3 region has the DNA TGCGCCAGCAGCTTCCGACATGGGGCCTACGAGCAGTACTTC.

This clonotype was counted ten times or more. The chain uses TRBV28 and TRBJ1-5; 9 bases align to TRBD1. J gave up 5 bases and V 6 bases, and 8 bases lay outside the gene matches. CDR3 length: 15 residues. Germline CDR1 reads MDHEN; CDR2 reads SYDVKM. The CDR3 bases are TGTGCCAGCAGCCAGCACAGGGGGCGAGATCAGCCCCAGCATTTT. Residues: CASSQHRGRDQPQHF.

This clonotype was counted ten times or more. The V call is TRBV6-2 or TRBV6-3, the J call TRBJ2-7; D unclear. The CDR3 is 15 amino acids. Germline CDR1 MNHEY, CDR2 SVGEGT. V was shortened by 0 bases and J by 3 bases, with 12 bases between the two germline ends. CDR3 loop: CASSYSFLTYYEQYF. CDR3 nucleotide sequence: TGTGCCAGCAGTTACTCCTTCCTGACCTACTACGAGCAGTACTTC.

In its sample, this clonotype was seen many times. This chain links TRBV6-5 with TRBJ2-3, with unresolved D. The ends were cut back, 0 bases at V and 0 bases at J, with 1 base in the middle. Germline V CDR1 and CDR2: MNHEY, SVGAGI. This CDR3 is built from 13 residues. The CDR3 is CASSYSSTDTQYF. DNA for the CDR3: TGTGCCAGCAGTTACTCGAGCACAGATACGCAGTATTTT.

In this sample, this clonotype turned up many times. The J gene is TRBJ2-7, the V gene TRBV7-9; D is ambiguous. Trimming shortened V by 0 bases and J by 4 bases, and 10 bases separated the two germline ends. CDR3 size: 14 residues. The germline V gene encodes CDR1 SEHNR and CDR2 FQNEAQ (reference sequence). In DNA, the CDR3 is TGTGCCAGCAGCTTAGCAACAACCTCGTACGAGCAGTACTTC. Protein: CASSLATTSYEQYF.

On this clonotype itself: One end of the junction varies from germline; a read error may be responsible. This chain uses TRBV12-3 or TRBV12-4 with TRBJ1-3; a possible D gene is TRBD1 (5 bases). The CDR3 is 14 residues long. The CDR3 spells CASTPGGSGNIIYF. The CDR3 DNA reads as TGTGCCAGCACCCCGGGGGGTTCTGGAAACATCATATATTTT.

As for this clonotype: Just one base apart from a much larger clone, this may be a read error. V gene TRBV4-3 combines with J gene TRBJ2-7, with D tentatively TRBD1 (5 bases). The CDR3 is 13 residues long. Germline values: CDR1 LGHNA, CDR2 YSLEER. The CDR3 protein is CASNQHQGYEQYF. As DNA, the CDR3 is TGCGCCAGCAACCAACACCAGGGTTACGAGCAGTACTTC.

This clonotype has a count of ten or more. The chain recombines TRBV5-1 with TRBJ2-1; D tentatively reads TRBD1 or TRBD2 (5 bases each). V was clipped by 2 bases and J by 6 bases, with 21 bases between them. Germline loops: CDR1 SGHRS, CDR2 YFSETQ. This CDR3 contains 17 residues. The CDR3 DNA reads TGCGCCAGCAGCTTATTGTCGGTTGGACGGGACGGCAATGAGCAGTTCTTC. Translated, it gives CASSLLSVGRDGNEQFF.

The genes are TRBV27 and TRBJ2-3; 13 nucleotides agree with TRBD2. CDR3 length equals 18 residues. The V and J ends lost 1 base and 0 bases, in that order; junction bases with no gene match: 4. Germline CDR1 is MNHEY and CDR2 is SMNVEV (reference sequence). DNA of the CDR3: TGTGCCAGCAGTTTATTACTAGCGGGAGGGCCTAGCACAGATACGCAGTATTTT. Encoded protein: CASSLLLAGGPSTDTQYF.

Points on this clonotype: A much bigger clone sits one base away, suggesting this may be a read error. Here the CDR3 reads CASSQGGARDDQPQRF. The CDR3 region has the DNA TGTGCCAGCAGCCAAGGAGGCGCCAGGGACGATCAGCCCCAGCGTTTT. The gene calls are TRBV4-2 and TRBJ1-5, with a possible D match to TRBD1 (5 bases). This CDR3 has 16 residues. Germline V CDR1 and CDR2: LGHNA, YNFKEQ.

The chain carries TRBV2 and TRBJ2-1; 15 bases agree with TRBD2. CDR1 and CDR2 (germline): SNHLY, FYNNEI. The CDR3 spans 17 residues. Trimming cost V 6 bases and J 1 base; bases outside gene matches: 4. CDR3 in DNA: TGTGCCAGCAGGGGACTAGCGGGAGGTCGATCCTACAATGAGCAGTTCTTC. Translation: CASRGLAGGRSYNEQFF.

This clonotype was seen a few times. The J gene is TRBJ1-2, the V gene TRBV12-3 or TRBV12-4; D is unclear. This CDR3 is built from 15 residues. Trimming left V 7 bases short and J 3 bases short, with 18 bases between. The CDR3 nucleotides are TGTGCCAGCATCCCCCCGGGCTCCGGGTACTATGGCTACACCTTC. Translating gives CASIPPGSGYYGYTF.

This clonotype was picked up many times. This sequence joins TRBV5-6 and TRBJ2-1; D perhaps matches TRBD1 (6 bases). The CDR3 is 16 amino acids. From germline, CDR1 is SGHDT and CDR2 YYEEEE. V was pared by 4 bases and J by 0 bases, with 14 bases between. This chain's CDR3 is CASSEDRTDSYNEQFF. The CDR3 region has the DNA TGTGCCAGCAGCGAAGACAGGACAGACTCCTACAATGAGCAGTTCTTC.

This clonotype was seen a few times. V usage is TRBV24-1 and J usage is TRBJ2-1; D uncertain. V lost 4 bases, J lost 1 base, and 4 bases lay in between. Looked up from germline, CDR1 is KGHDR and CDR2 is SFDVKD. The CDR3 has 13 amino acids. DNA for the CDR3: TGTGCCACCAGTGACCGTTCCTACAATGAGCAGTTCTTC. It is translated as CATSDRSYNEQFF.

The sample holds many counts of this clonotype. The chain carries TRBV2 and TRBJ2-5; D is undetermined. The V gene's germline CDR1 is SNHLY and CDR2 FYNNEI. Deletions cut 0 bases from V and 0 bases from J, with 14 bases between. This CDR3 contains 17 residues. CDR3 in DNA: TGTGCCAGCAGTGAAGCGGTGGGGATCCCGTACCAAGAGACCCAGTACTTC. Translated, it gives CASSEAVGIPYQETQYF.

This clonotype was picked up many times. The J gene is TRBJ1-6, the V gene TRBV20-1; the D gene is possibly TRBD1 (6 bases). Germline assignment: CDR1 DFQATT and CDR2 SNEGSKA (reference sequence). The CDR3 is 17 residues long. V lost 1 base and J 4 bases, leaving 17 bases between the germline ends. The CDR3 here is CSARVETGGEYNSPLHF. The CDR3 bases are TGCAGTGCTAGAGTAGAGACAGGAGGGGAATATAATTCACCCCTCCACTTT.

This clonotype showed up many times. As DNA, the CDR3 is TGTGCCAGCAGCTTAGGGACAGGGCTTGATACGCAGTATTTT. It codes for CASSLGTGLDTQYF. The rearrangement joins TRBV11-3 to TRBJ2-3; 8 positions agree with TRBD1. This CDR3 spans 14 amino acids. Germline CDR1 is SGHNT and CDR2 is YENEEA. The trim removed 1 base at V and 6 bases at J, leaving 3 bases unmatched.

In DNA, the CDR3 is TGTGCCAGCAGCCCAACTAGCGAGGCTGAGCAGTTCTTC. Its protein is CASSPTSEAEQFF. This chain uses TRBV11-3 with TRBJ2-1; 7 nucleotides align to TRBD2. CDR3 length equals 13 residues. Germline loops: CDR1 SGHNT, CDR2 YENEEA. The junction had 7 bases not matched to a gene; V was cut back by 5 bases and J by 9 bases. Variable domain in full (rest from reference TRBV11-3 and TRBJ2-1): EAGVVQSPRYKIIEKKQPVAFWCNPISGHNTLYWYLQNLGQGPELLIRYENEEAVDDSQLPKDRFSAERLKGVDSTLKIQPAELGDSAVYLCASSPTSEAEQFFGPGTRLTVL.

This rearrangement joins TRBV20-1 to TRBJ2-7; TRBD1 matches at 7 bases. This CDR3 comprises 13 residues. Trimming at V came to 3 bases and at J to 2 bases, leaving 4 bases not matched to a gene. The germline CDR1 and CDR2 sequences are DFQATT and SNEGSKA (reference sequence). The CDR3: CSARGDRAYEQYF. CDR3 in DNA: TGCAGTGCTAGGGGGGACAGAGCCTACGAGCAGTACTTC.

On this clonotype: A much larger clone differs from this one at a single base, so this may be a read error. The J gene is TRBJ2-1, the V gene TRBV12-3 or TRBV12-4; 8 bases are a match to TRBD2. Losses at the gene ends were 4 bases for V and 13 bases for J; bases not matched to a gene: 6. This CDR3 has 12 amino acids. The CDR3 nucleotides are TGTGCCAGCAGTTCGGGACTAGGGTCTCAGTTCTTC. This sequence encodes CASSSGLGSQFF.

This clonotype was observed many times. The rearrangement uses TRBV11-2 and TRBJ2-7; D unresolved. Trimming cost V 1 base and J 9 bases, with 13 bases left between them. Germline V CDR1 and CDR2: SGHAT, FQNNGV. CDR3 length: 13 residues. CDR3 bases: TGTGCCAGCAGCTTAGGGCCAGCTCCCCCGCAGTACTTC. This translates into CASSLGPAPPQYF.

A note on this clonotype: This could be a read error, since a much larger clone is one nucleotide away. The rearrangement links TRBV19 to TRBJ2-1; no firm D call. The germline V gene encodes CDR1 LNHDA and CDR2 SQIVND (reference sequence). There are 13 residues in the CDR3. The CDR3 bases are TGTGCCAGTAGTATAATCGCGACCAATGAGCGGTTCTTC. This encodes CASSIIATNERFF.

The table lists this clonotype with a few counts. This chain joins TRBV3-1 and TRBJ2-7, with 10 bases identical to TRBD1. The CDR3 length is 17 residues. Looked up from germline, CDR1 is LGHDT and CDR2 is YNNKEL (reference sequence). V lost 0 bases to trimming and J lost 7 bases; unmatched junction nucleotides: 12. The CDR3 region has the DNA TGTGCCAGCAGCCAAGAAATGCCGAGACAGGGGGCGCTTGAGCAGTACTTC. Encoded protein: CASSQEMPRQGALEQYF.